This T cell receptor beta chain is drawn from a study of T cell changes during pregnancy in multiple sclerosis. Repertoires were generated with immunoSEQ multiplex PCR, while TCRdb's copy carries only in-frame clones and drops some. The sample consists of roughly 50,000 clones, 85% to 95% of them appearing once. The sequencing here drew on CD4+ T cells from peripheral blood mononuclear cells, taken in the third trimester of pregnancy. The TCR sequence derives from a female donor with multiple sclerosis, enrolled in a pregnancy study.

The CDR3 protein is CASSSGRDQPQHF. CDR3 DNA sequence: TGTGCCAGCAGTTCCGGGCGGGATCAGCCCCAGCATTTT. V gene TRBV27 combines with J gene TRBJ1-5; no firm D call. The CDR3 is 13 residues long. Trimming pared 4 bases from V and 5 bases from J, leaving 9 bases between. The germline V gene encodes CDR1 MNHEY and CDR2 SMNVEV (reference sequence).